A single sample is the source of the 9 T cell receptor beta chains below, sequenced in a study of Graves' ophthalmopathy and Graves' hyperthyroidism. Investigators amplified TCR beta CDR3 regions from RNA transcripts. First-round RT-PCR employed HTBI primers, with a second-round multiplex PCR after it. Each CDR3 protein gets one entry after TCRdb re-called the multiplex PCR reads with MiXCR. The sample holds about 550,000 distinct CDR3 sequences, just under 40% seen once. Sequences were obtained from peripheral blood or thyroid tissue (not recorded which). Source of these receptors: an adult man with Graves' hyperthyroidism.

This clonotype was detected ten times or more. The chain joins TRBV20-1 to TRBJ2-7; unclear D gene. CDR1 and CDR2 from the germline V gene are DFQATT and SNEGSKA (reference sequence). CDR3 length: 13 residues. With 0 bases removed from V and 0 bases from J, the gap between germline ends came to 6 bases. In DNA form, the CDR3 reads TGCAGTGCTAGAGACAGGTTCTCCTACGAGCAGTACTTC. Translated: CSARDRFSYEQYF.

As to this clonotype: The germline gene is not matched at one end of the junction; a read error may be the cause. J is TRBJ1-1 and V is TRBV5-4; D not resolved. CDR1 is SGHNT and CDR2 is YYREEE in the germline V gene (reference sequence). The length of the CDR3 is 13 residues. CDR3 protein: CASSPRLNAEAFF. CDR3 nucleotide sequence: TGTGCCAGCAGCCCCAGACTGAACGCTGAAGCTTTCTTT.

This clonotype was observed a few times. The V and J genes are TRBV28 and TRBJ2-7, with TRBD1 matching over 9 bases. Trimming at V came to 3 bases and at J to 6 bases, leaving 9 bases not matched to a gene. CDR1 and CDR2 (germline): MDHEN, SYDVKM. CDR3 length: 15 amino acids. CDR3 amino acids: CASSLAGDRVGEQYF. The CDR3 nucleotides are TGTGCCAGCAGTTTGGCGGGGGACAGGGTCGGCGAGCAGTACTTC.

The chain has TRBV2 and TRBJ1-5, with D tentatively TRBD1 (6 bases). CDR1 is SNHLY, CDR2 FYNNEI, per germline. V dropped 8 bases and J dropped 16 bases, with 21 bases sitting between them. The CDR3 contains 12 residues. This CDR3 is CASGTGSRPFHF. CDR3 nucleotide sequence: TGTGCCAGCGGAACAGGGAGTAGGCCCTTCCATTTT. The whole variable domain, remainder taken from reference TRBV2 and TRBJ1-5, is EPEVTQTPSHQVTQMGQEVILRCVPISNHLYFYWYRQILGQKVEFLVSFYNNEISEKSEIFDDQFSVERPDGSNFTLKIRSTKLEDSAMYFCASGTGSRPFHFGDGTRLSIL.

This clonotype was counted once. A junction end diverges from the germline sequence, so it may reflect a read error. The V gene is TRBV6-1, the J gene TRBJ1-2; the D gene is possibly TRBD1 (5 bases). The CDR3 is made up of 15 amino acids. Per the germline V gene, CDR1 is MNHNS and CDR2 is SASEGT. The CDR3 protein is CASREAPGTAYGYTF. CDR3 DNA sequence: TGTGCCAGCAGAGAAGCCCCCGGGACGGCGTATGGCTACACCTTC.

Worth noting for this clonotype: At one of its ends the junction is not consistent with the germline gene, which may arise from a read error. The V and J genes are TRBV2 and TRBJ1-5; D gene ambiguous. The CDR3 extends over 15 amino acids. Germline V gene sequence: CDR1 SNHLY, CDR2 FYNNEI. The CDR3 loop is CASSGTSGNNEPQHF. The CDR3, as DNA: TGTGCCAGCAGTGGTACTAGCGGTAACAATGAGCCCCAGCATTTT.

This clonotype was recorded a few times. The chain carries TRBV12-3 or TRBV12-4 and TRBJ2-7; D perhaps matches TRBD1 (6 bases). CDR3 length equals 14 residues. V lost 5 bases to trimming and J lost 2 bases, with 13 bases between them. In DNA form, the CDR3 reads TGTGCCAGCAGTCCCTCACAGGGTCCCTACGAGCAGTACTTC. Translation: CASSPSQGPYEQYF.

This clonotype was seen many times. The chain combines TRBV20-1 with TRBJ1-2; D remains unclear. V lost 3 bases and J 1 base, leaving 15 bases between the germline ends. The CDR3 runs 15 residues. Germline V gene lookup returns CDR1 DFQATT and CDR2 SNEGSKA (reference sequence). The CDR3 DNA sequence: TGCAGTGCTAGTTTCGGCGGAGGAGTTAACTATGGCTACACCTTC. Amino acid sequence: CSASFGGGVNYGYTF.

Points on this clonotype: This may be a read error, as it is one base from a much larger clone. The V and J genes are TRBV5-1 and TRBJ2-2, with D uncertain. Trimming removed 0 bases at V and 4 bases at J, with 10 bases between. The CDR3 totals 15 residues. Germline CDR1 reads SGHRS; CDR2 reads YFSETQ. The CDR3 spells CASSLGAVSTGELFF. CDR3 coding DNA: TGCGCCAGCAGCTTGGGCGCGGTGAGCACCGGGGAGCTGTTTTTT. Full variable domain (outside the CDR3, taken from reference TRBV5-1 and TRBJ2-2): KAGVTQTPRYLIKTRGQQVTLSCSPISGHRSVSWYQQTPGQGLQFLFEYFSETQRNKGNFPGRFSGRQFSNSRSEMNVSTLELGDSALYLCASSLGAVSTGELFFGEGSRLTVL.